Listed here are 20 T cell receptor beta chains from one sample, sequenced in a study of blood T cell repertoires in COVID-19. Measured with immunoSEQ multiplex PCR; TCRdb has only the in-frame clones, and not every one. Of approximately 280,000 clones in the sample, 89% were seen once. The sequenced sample was peripheral blood. The origin of the receptors is a woman aged 55-70 years with acute or convalescent COVID-19.

This chain uses TRBV18 with TRBJ2-2; TRBD2 matches at 13 bases. V was clipped by 3 bases and J by 6 bases; unmatched bases: 7. The length of the CDR3 is 17 residues. Germline-derived CDR1 and CDR2 are KGHSH and LQKENI. In nucleotides, the CDR3 is TGTGCCAGCTCACCGCCCGGACTAGCGGGAGACCCCGGGGAGCTGTTTTTT. Its translation: CASSPPGLAGDPGELFF. Based on the CDR3 plus reference TRBV18 and TRBJ2-2, the full variable domain is NAGVMQNPRHLVRRRGQEARLRCSPMKGHSHVYWYRQLPEEGLKFMVYLQKENIIDESGMPKERFSAEFPKEGPSILRIQQVVRGDSAAYFCASSPPGLAGDPGELFFGEGSRLTVL.

As for this clone: At the DNA level, this CDR3 is encoded by other sequences in the same sample as well. The gene calls are TRBV27 and TRBJ1-5, with a possible D match to TRBD1 (5 bases). In germline, CDR1 is MNHEY, CDR2 SMNVEV (reference sequence). Deletions cut 2 bases from V and 0 bases from J, with 8 bases between. The CDR3 is 15 residues long. The CDR3 is CASSLRGYSNQPQHF. Here the CDR3 DNA reads TGTGCCAGCAGTTTAAGGGGTTATAGCAATCAGCCCCAGCATTTT.

The gene calls are TRBV7-8 and TRBJ1-5, with 7 bases identical to TRBD1. CDR1 and CDR2 from the germline V gene are SGHVS and FQNEAQ. The CDR3 totals 17 residues. J lost 0 bases, V lost 5 bases, and 10 bases had no gene match. In DNA, the CDR3 is TGTGCCAGCAGCCCTTTAGGGGGACAGTATAGCAATCAGCCCCAGCATTTT. Encoded protein: CASSPLGGQYSNQPQHF.

A word on this clone: Other nucleotide sequences in the sample specify the same CDR3. This CDR3 is CASSLASGSTDTQYF. The DNA for the CDR3 is TGCGCCAGCAGCTTGGCCAGCGGGAGCACAGATACGCAGTATTTT. The chain has TRBV5-1 and TRBJ2-3; D perhaps matches TRBD2 (6 bases). V lost 0 bases, J lost 0 bases, and 8 bases lay in between. The CDR3 covers 15 residues. CDR1 is SGHRS and CDR2 is YFSETQ in the germline V gene.

The chain recombines TRBV10-3 with TRBJ1-2; D is perhaps TRBD1 (6 bases). V gave up 6 bases and J gave up 7 bases, with 15 bases separating them. Germline assignment: CDR1 ENHRY and CDR2 SYGVKD. The CDR3 runs to 13 residues. In DNA form, the CDR3 reads TGTGCCATCAGAGGGGGGGAACTATTTGGCTACACCTTC. Its protein is CAIRGGELFGYTF.

The chain uses TRBV30 and TRBJ2-3; D ambiguous. The CDR3 consists of 13 residues. With 5 bases removed from V and 0 bases from J, the gap between germline ends came to 9 bases. Germline V gene lookup returns CDR1 GTSNPN and CDR2 SVGIG (reference sequence). Written as DNA, the CDR3 is TGTGCCTGGTGCCTCAGTAGCACAGATACGCAGTATTTT. Its protein is CAWCLSSTDTQYF. Full variable domain (rest looked up from reference TRBV30 and TRBJ2-3): SQTIHQWPATLVQPVGSPLSLECTVEGTSNPNLYWYRQAAGRGLQLLFYSVGIGQISSEVPQNLSASRPQDRQFILSSKKLLLSDSGFYLCAWCLSSTDTQYFGPGTRLTVL.

The CDR3 spells CASSFPSASYEQYF. For the CDR3, the DNA is TGTGCCAGCAGTTTTCCCTCCGCGTCCTACGAGCAGTACTTC. The rearrangement joins TRBV28 to TRBJ2-7; D is unresolved. This CDR3 is 14 amino acids long. Looked up from germline, CDR1 is MDHEN and CDR2 is SYDVKM. V dropped 3 bases and J dropped 1 base, with 10 bases sitting between them.

The rearrangement joins TRBV19 to TRBJ1-5, with a tentative D call TRBD1 (5 bases). Germline CDR1 and CDR2: LNHDA and SQIVND (reference sequence). The CDR3 covers 14 residues. V was cut by 8 bases and J by 7 bases, with 18 bases left in between. CDR3 sequence reads: CASGGAWSGQPQHF. The CDR3 DNA follows: TGTGCCAGTGGTGGGGCGTGGTCAGGCCAGCCCCAGCATTTT. The full variable domain, rest sourced from reference TRBV19 and TRBJ1-5, is DGGITQSPKYLFRKEGQNVTLSCEQNLNHDAMYWYRQDPGQGLRLIYYSQIVNDFQKGDIAEGYSVSREKKESFPLTVTSAQKNPTAFYLCASGGAWSGQPQHFGDGTRLSIL.

The CDR3 loop reads CASSHRETYEQYF. CDR3 sequence (DNA): TGTGCCAGCAGTCACAGGGAAACCTACGAGCAGTACTTC. This chain links TRBV27 with TRBJ2-7; the D gene is possibly TRBD1 (6 bases). This CDR3 spans 13 amino acids. V was clipped by 5 bases and J by 2 bases, with 10 bases between them. Germline V gene sequence: CDR1 MNHEY, CDR2 SMNVEV (reference sequence).

The chain combines TRBV19 with TRBJ1-4; no clear D gene. V dropped 3 bases and J dropped 0 bases, with 5 bases sitting between them. Germline V CDR1 and CDR2: LNHDA, SQIVND (reference sequence). The CDR3 extends over 14 amino acids. CDR3 DNA sequence: TGTGCCAGTAGTATCCAGGCAACTAATGAAAAACTGTTTTTT. Its translation is CASSIQATNEKLFF.

This clone has only one observation. This chain joins TRBV28 and TRBJ2-7; the D is unclear. CDR1 is MDHEN, CDR2 SYDVKM, per germline. Trimming took 3 bases from V and 2 from J, leaving 11 bases between them. The CDR3 totals 14 residues. CDR3 sequence (DNA): TGTGCCAGCAGTTTCGTAGACATCCCCTACGAGCAGTACTTC. Protein sequence: CASSFVDIPYEQYF.

V and J are TRBV7-2 and TRBJ2-7; TRBD1 matches 8 bases. Germline-derived CDR1 and CDR2 are SGHTA and FQGNSA. Trimming took 1 base from V and 2 from J; bases not matched to a gene: 4. The CDR3 runs to 15 residues. DNA for the CDR3: TGTGCCAGCAGCTTAGGGACAGGGAGTCCCTACGAGCAGTACTTC. Translating gives CASSLGTGSPYEQYF. Combining the CDR3 with reference TRBV7-2 and TRBJ2-7 gives the whole variable domain GAGVSQSPSNKVTEKGKDVELRCDPISGHTALYWYRQSLGQGLEFLIYFQGNSAPDKSGLPSDRFSAERTGGSVSTLTIQRTQQEDSAVYLCASSLGTGSPYEQYFGPGTRLTVT.

The chain links TRBV6-4 to TRBJ2-3; D uncertain. This CDR3 has 14 residues. Deletions cut 3 bases from V and 0 bases from J, with 7 bases between. The germline V gene has CDR1 MRHNA and CDR2 SNTAGT. CDR3 coding DNA: TGTGCCAGCAGTGAACGGGTTAGCACAGATACGCAGTATTTT. This sequence encodes CASSERVSTDTQYF.

V usage is TRBV11-2 and J usage is TRBJ2-5, with 8 bases matching TRBD2. Germline CDR1 reads SGHAT; CDR2 reads FQNNGV. With 5 bases clipped from V and 10 bases from J, the junction kept 15 bases outside the gene matches. This CDR3 comprises 15 residues. CDR3 sequence (DNA): TGTGCCAGCAGCCCCTACCCTCGGGGGGGGGATGACCAGTACTTC. It encodes CASSPYPRGGDDQYF.

The chain recombines TRBV6-6 with TRBJ1-1; 12 positions match TRBD1. CDR1 and CDR2 (germline): MNHNY, SVGAGI (reference sequence). Germline trimming cut 8 bases from V and 4 bases from J; bases unmatched to any gene: 2. This CDR3 comprises 13 residues. The CDR3 loop is CASGTGGGTEAFF. CDR3 DNA: TGTGCCAGCGGGACAGGGGGCGGCACTGAAGCTTTCTTT.

This clone was observed a single time. This chain uses TRBV4-2 with TRBJ1-1, with 7 positions matching TRBD1. The germline gives CDR1 LGHNA, CDR2 YNFKEQ. V lost 3 bases to trimming and J lost 5 bases; unmatched junction nucleotides: 9. The length of the CDR3 is 15 residues. The DNA for the CDR3 is TGTGCCAGCAGCCAGACAACCACAGGGGAAACTGAAGCTTTCTTT. It translates to CASSQTTTGETEAFF.

The rearrangement joins TRBV6-5 to TRBJ1-1, with D unclear. Trimming removed 0 bases from V and 1 base from J, with 12 bases in between. The CDR3 is 16 residues long. Germline values: CDR1 MNHEY, CDR2 SVGAGI. CDR3 in amino acids: CASSYSTWYGNTEAFF. The CDR3 DNA follows: TGTGCCAGCAGTTACTCGACATGGTACGGGAACACTGAAGCTTTCTTT.

The V call is TRBV6-1, the J call TRBJ1-1; the match to TRBD1 covers 8 bases. V lost 3 bases to trimming and J lost 0 bases; unmatched junction nucleotides: 3. Germline-derived CDR1 and CDR2 are MNHNS and SASEGT. The CDR3 consists of 15 residues. The CDR3 loop reads CASSDRGLVNTEAFF. In DNA, the CDR3 is TGTGCCAGCAGTGACAGGGGGCTAGTGAACACTGAAGCTTTCTTT.

The gene calls are TRBV24-1 and TRBJ2-7; 9 bases are shared with TRBD1. J gave up 2 bases and V 6 bases, and 4 bases lay outside the gene matches. The germline V gene encodes CDR1 KGHDR and CDR2 SFDVKD. This CDR3 has 14 residues. In DNA form, the CDR3 reads TGTGCCACCAGTTCGACAGGGGGAACCTACGAGCAGTACTTC. Amino acids: CATSSTGGTYEQYF.

V gene TRBV5-6 combines with J gene TRBJ1-4; D might be TRBD1 (6 bases). The germline V gene has CDR1 SGHDT and CDR2 YYEEEE. Trimming pared 2 bases from V and 8 bases from J, leaving 10 bases between. This CDR3 has 13 residues. The CDR3 loop reads CASSFSGEEKLFF. The CDR3 nucleotides read TGTGCCAGCAGCTTTTCAGGGGAGGAAAAACTGTTTTTT.